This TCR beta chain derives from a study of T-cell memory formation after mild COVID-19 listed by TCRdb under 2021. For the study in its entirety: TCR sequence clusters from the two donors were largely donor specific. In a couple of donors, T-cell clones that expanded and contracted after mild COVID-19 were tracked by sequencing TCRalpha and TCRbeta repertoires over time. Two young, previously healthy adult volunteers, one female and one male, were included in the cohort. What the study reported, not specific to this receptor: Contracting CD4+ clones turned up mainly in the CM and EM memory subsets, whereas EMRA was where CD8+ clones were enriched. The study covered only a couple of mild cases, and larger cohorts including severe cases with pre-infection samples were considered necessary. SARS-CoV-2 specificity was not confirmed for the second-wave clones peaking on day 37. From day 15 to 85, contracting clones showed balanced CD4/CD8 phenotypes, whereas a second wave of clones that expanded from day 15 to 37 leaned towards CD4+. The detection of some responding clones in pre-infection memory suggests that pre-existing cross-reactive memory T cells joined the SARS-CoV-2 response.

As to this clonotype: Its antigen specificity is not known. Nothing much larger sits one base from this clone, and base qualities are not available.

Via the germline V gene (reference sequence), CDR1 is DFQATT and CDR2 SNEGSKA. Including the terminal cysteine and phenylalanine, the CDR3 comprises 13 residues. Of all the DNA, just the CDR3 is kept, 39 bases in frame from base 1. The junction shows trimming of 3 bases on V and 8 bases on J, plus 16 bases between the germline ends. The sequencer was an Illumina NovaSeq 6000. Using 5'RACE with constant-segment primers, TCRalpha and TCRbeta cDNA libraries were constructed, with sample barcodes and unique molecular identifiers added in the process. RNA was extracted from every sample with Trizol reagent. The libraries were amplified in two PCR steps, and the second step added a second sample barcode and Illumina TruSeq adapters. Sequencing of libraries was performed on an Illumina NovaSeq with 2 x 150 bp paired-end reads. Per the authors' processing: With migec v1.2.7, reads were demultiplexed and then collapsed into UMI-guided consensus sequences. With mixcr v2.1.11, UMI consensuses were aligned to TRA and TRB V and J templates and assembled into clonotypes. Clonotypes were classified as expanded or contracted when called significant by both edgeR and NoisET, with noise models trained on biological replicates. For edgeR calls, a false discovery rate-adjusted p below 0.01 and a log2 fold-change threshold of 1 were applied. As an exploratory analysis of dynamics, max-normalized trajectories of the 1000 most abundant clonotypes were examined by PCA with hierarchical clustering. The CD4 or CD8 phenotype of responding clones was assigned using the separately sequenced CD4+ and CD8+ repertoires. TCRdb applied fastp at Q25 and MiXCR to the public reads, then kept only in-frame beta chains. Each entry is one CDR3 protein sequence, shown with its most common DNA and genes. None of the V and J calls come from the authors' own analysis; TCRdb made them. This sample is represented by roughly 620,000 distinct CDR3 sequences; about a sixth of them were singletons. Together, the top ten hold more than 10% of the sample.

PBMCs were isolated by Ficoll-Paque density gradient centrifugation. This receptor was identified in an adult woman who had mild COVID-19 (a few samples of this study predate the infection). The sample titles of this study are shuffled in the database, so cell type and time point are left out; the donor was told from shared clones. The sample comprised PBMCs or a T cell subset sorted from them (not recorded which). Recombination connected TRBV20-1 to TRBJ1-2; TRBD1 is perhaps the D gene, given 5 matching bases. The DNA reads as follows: TGCAGTGCTAGGGGCGACCCGGGGGACGGCTACACCTTC. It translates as CSARGDPGDGYTF.